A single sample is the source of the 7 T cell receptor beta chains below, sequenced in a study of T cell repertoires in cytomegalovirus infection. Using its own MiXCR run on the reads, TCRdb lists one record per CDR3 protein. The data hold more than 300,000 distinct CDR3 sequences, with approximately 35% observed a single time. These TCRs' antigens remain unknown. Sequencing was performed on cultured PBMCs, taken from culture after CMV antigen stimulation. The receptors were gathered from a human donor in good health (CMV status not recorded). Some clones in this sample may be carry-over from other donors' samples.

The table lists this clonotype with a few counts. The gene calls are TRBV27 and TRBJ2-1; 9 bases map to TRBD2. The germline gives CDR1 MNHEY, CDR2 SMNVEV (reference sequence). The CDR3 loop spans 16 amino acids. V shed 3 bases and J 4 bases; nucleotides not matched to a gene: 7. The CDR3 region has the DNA TGTGCCAGCAGTTTCAGGACTAGCGTACCGTACAATGAGCAGTTCTTC. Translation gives CASSFRTSVPYNEQFF.

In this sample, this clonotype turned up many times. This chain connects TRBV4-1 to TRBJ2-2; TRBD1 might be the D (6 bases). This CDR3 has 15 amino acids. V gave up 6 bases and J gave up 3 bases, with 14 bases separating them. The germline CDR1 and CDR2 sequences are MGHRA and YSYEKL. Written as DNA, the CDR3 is TGCGCCAGCAGTCAGGGGAGCATTGACACCGGGGAGCTGTTTTTT. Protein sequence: CASSQGSIDTGELFF.

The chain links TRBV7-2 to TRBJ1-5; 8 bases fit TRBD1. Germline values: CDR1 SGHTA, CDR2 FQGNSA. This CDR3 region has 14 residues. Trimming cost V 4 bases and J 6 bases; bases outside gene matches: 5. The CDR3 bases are TGTGCCAGCAGCTCCCAGGGGGCTGGTCAGCCCCAGCATTTT. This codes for CASSSQGAGQPQHF.

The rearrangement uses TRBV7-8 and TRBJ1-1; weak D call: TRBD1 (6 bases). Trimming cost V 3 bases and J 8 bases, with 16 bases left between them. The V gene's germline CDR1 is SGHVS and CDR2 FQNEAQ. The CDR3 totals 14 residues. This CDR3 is CASSLGAQGMEAFF. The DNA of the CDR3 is TGTGCCAGCAGCTTGGGAGCCCAGGGGATGGAAGCTTTCTTT.

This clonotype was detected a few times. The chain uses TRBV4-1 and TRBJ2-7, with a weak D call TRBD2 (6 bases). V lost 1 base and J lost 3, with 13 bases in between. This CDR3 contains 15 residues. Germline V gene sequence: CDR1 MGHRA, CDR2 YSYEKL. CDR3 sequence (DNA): TGCGCCAGCAGCCAAGCCCACGGGAGCGGCTACGAGCAGTACTTC. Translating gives CASSQAHGSGYEQYF.

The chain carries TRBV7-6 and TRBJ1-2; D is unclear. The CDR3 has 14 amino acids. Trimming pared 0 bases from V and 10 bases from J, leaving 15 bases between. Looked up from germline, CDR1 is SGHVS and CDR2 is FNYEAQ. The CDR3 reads CASSLAGRGGDYTF. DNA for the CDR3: TGTGCCAGCAGCTTAGCTGGCAGAGGAGGTGACTACACCTTC.

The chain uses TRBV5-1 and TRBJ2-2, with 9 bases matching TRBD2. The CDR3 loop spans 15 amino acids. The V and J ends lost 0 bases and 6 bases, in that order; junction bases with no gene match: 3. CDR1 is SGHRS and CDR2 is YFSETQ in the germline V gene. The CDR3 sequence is CASSLGLAESGELFF. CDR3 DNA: TGCGCCAGCAGCTTGGGACTAGCGGAATCCGGGGAGCTGTTTTTT. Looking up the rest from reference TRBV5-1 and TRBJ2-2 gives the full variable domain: KAGVTQTPRYLIKTRGQQVTLSCSPISGHRSVSWYQQTPGQGLQFLFEYFSETQRNKGNFPGRFSGRQFSNSRSEMNVSTLELGDSALYLCASSLGLAESGELFFGEGSRLTVL.